The 24 T cell receptor beta chains presented below share a single source sample, sequenced in a study of T cell responses to AZD1222 COVID-19 vaccine. Sequenced by immunoSEQ multiplex PCR; TCRdb stores in-frame clones only, minus some. The sample holds 100,000 to 150,000 clones, around 92% seen once. Sample: peripheral blood, taken 28 days after the second AZD1222 dose. The origin of the receptors is an adult who received the AZD1222 COVID-19 vaccine.

CDR3 sequence (DNA): TGTGCCAGCAGCCACGTTACCGGGCCAGGAAAACTGTTTTTT. This sequence encodes CASSHVTGPGKLFF. This chain uses TRBV14 with TRBJ1-4; D gene uncertain. Trimming pared 3 bases from V and 10 bases from J, leaving 15 bases between. The CDR3 covers 14 residues. Germline CDR1 and CDR2: SGHDN and FVKESK.

The chain is built from TRBV7-9 and TRBJ1-2; D gene uncertain. This CDR3 contains 12 residues. The germline V gene has CDR1 SEHNR and CDR2 FQNEAQ (reference sequence). V lost 5 bases and J 13 bases, leaving 17 bases between the germline ends. The CDR3 DNA sequence: TGTGCCAGCAGCCGAAGTCATCCCCTTTTCACCTTC. Its protein product is CASSRSHPLFTF.

The V and J genes are TRBV2 and TRBJ2-5; 8 bases line up with TRBD2. The ends lost 3 bases at V and 4 bases at J; junction bases unmatched: 7. The CDR3 has 15 residues. The germline gives CDR1 SNHLY, CDR2 FYNNEI. As DNA, the CDR3 is TGTGCCAGCAGTGATCGGGGGGGCCGGGGAGAGACCCAGTACTTC. This encodes CASSDRGGRGETQYF.

This clone has just a few counts. The chain employs TRBV10-3 and TRBJ1-5; 7 nucleotides align to TRBD1. The CDR3 has 15 residues. V lost 6 bases, J lost 1 base, and 6 bases stayed unmatched. The germline CDR1 and CDR2 sequences are ENHRY and SYGVKD. This chain's CDR3 is CAISQTGESNQPQHF. The CDR3, as DNA: TGTGCCATCAGCCAAACAGGGGAGAGCAATCAGCCCCAGCATTTT.

This chain joins TRBV6-5 and TRBJ1-6, with 11 bases identical to TRBD1. V dropped 6 bases and J dropped 5; count of bases not matched to a gene: 3. Germline lookup yields CDR1 MNHEY and CDR2 SVGAGI. This CDR3 is built from 15 residues. CDR3 amino acids: CASRGTGGNNSPLHF. As DNA, the CDR3 is TGTGCCAGCAGGGGGACAGGGGGAAATAATTCACCCCTCCACTTT.

This chain joins TRBV19 and TRBJ1-2, with 7 bases matching TRBD1. CDR1 is LNHDA, CDR2 SQIVND, per germline (reference sequence). With V trimmed by 10 bases and J by 2 bases, 10 bases remained unmatched. The CDR3 totals 14 residues. The CDR3 region has the DNA TGTGCCATCAAACCTAAGGGACAGAACTATGGCTACACCTTC. It yields the protein CAIKPKGQNYGYTF.

The gene calls are TRBV12-3 or TRBV12-4 and TRBJ2-3; D unclear. V lost 5 bases and J lost 11, with 17 bases in between. This CDR3 has 13 residues. The CDR3 protein is CASSPNPLARQYF. CDR3 nucleotides: TGTGCCAGCAGTCCTAACCCCCTCGCTAGGCAGTATTTT.

The chain has TRBV28 and TRBJ1-5, with D hard to call. The V gene's germline CDR1 is MDHEN and CDR2 SYDVKM. V was pared by 2 bases and J by 3 bases, with 14 bases between. This CDR3 is 16 amino acids long. CDR3 nucleotide sequence: TGTGCCAGCAGTTTAATCGGGGTTGGGAACAATCAGCCCCAGCATTTT. Its translation is CASSLIGVGNNQPQHF.

The genes are TRBV5-5 and TRBJ1-3, with 7 bases aligning to TRBD1. This CDR3 is built from 16 residues. Germline CDR1 is SGHKS and CDR2 is YYEKEE (reference sequence). Germline trimming cut 6 bases from V and 0 bases from J; bases unmatched to any gene: 9. The CDR3 loop reads CASTLQGGHSGNTIYF. The CDR3 DNA is TGTGCCAGCACCCTGCAGGGGGGTCACTCTGGAAACACCATATATTTT.

V gene TRBV6-5 combines with J gene TRBJ2-1; 10 nucleotides align to TRBD2. The germline CDR1 and CDR2 sequences are MNHEY and SVGAGI. V was pared by 6 bases and J by 3 bases, with 2 bases of the junction left unmatched. The CDR3 contains 14 residues. In nucleotides, the CDR3 is TGTGCCAGCAGCCTAGCGGGGGTCTACAATGAGCAGTTCTTC. Residues: CASSLAGVYNEQFF.

Regarding this clone: Additional DNA sequences in this sample encode the identical CDR3. The CDR3 protein is CASSQDSNYGYTF. In DNA form, the CDR3 reads TGTGCCAGCAGCCAAGACAGCAACTATGGCTACACCTTC. J is TRBJ1-2 and V is TRBV3-1 (or the pseudogene TRBV3-2); D unresolved. Germline V gives CDR1 LGHDT, CDR2 YNNKEL (reference sequence). Trimming removed 0 bases from V and 2 bases from J, with 4 bases in between. The CDR3 covers 13 residues.

With regard to this clone: Other DNA sequences in the same sample also yield this CDR3. This chain connects TRBV7-2 to TRBJ2-1; 12 bases are shared with TRBD2. CDR1 and CDR2 (germline): SGHTA, FQGNSA. The CDR3 totals 14 residues. V lost 5 bases to trimming and J lost 6 bases; unmatched junction nucleotides: 2. For the CDR3, the DNA is TGTGCCAGCAGCCAGGGACTAGCGGGCAATGAGCAGTTCTTC. It codes for CASSQGLAGNEQFF.

The chain carries TRBV5-1 and TRBJ1-4; 7 bases fit TRBD1. Per the germline V gene, CDR1 is SGHRS and CDR2 is YFSETQ. V trimming: 6 bases; J trimming: 3 bases; junction bases outside the gene matches: 8. CDR3 length equals 15 residues. CDR3 in DNA: TGCGCCAGCACCTCATATGGGACAGCTAATGAAAAACTGTTTTTT. Translated, it gives CASTSYGTANEKLFF.

The chain is built from TRBV28 and TRBJ1-2, with D uncertain. Trimming removed 9 bases at V and 5 bases at J, with 7 bases between. The germline gives CDR1 MDHEN, CDR2 SYDVKM. This CDR3 contains 10 residues. The CDR3 bases are TGTGCCAGTGCCTCATATGGCTACACCTTC. Translation gives CASASYGYTF.

The CDR3 region is CASSPPSAGPYKGYTF. CDR3 DNA sequence: TGTGCCAGCTCACCACCGTCCGCAGGCCCATATAAGGGCTACACCTTC. The chain employs TRBV18 and TRBJ1-2; D remains ambiguous. This CDR3 region has 16 residues. V lost 0 bases and J lost 8, with 19 bases in between. Germline assignment: CDR1 KGHSH and CDR2 LQKENI.

The rearrangement uses TRBV28 and TRBJ1-3; TRBD1 agrees at 8 bases. With 3 bases clipped from V and 0 bases from J, the junction kept 10 bases outside the gene matches. The CDR3 covers 18 residues. Germline loops: CDR1 MDHEN, CDR2 SYDVKM. The CDR3 DNA reads as TGTGCCAGCAGTTTCCCGCGGGGACAGGCATTCTCTGGAAACACCATATATTTT. It encodes CASSFPRGQAFSGNTIYF.

The rearrangement uses TRBV3-1 (or the pseudogene TRBV3-2) and TRBJ2-2; no firm D call. The CDR3 contains 11 residues. CDR1 is LGHDT and CDR2 is YNNKEL in the germline V gene (reference sequence). V lost 11 bases to trimming and J lost 5 bases, with 9 bases between them. CDR3 region: CASRETGELFF. DNA of the CDR3: TGTGCCTCCAGAGAAACCGGGGAGCTGTTTTTT.

The rearrangement links TRBV7-2 to TRBJ2-7; D might be TRBD1 (5 bases). This CDR3 has 15 amino acids. Looked up from germline, CDR1 is SGHTA and CDR2 is FQGNSA. V lost 0 bases and J 6 bases, leaving 15 bases between the germline ends. This chain's CDR3 is CASSLAGQRMGEQYF. Written as DNA, the CDR3 is TGTGCCAGCAGCTTAGCGGGGCAAAGGATGGGCGAGCAGTACTTC.

This sequence joins TRBV19 and TRBJ2-1; 7 bases agree with TRBD1. J lost 3 bases, V lost 1 base, and 24 bases had no gene match. CDR3 length equals 22 residues. Germline-derived CDR1 and CDR2 are LNHDA and SQIVND (reference sequence). CDR3 DNA: TGTGCCAGTAGTATAGTATACCCCCCACGACAGGGAAGCCCTTTTGACTACAATGAGCAGTTCTTC. Residues: CASSIVYPPRQGSPFDYNEQFF.

V gene TRBV6-5 combines with J gene TRBJ1-2, with no clear D. V dropped 4 bases and J dropped 2 bases, with 11 bases sitting between them. Germline V CDR1 and CDR2: MNHEY, SVGAGI. The CDR3 has 14 residues. The CDR3 spells CASSFGDANYGYTF. CDR3 in DNA: TGTGCCAGCAGTTTTGGGGATGCGAACTATGGCTACACCTTC.

The genes are TRBV12-3 or TRBV12-4 and TRBJ2-3, with D hard to call. This CDR3 is built from 12 residues. The V gene lost 7 bases and the J gene lost 2 bases, with 7 bases spanning the gap. Here the CDR3 DNA reads TGTGCCAGCAATCCCGCCACAGATACGCAGTATTTT. Translated, it gives CASNPATDTQYF.

This chain joins TRBV2 and TRBJ2-1; D is undetermined. CDR3 length: 12 residues. V was shortened by 7 bases and J by 7 bases, with 11 bases between the two germline ends. Germline loops: CDR1 SNHLY, CDR2 FYNNEI. CDR3 amino acids: CASTLGLNEQFF. The CDR3 region has the DNA TGTGCCAGCACCTTGGGCCTTAATGAGCAGTTCTTC.

The chain uses TRBV27 and TRBJ2-7; maybe TRBD2 (6 bases). Germline CDR1 and CDR2: MNHEY and SMNVEV (reference sequence). The CDR3 contains 16 residues. The V end lost 5 bases, the J end lost 2 bases, and 19 bases lay between the germline ends. This CDR3 reads CASSTHRDSHPYEQYF. CDR3 nucleotide sequence: TGTGCCAGCAGTACCCACCGGGACTCCCACCCCTACGAGCAGTACTTC.

This rearrangement joins TRBV6-6 to TRBJ2-3; D not resolved. The V end was cut by 0 bases, the J end by 2 bases, with 6 bases between. CDR1 is MNHNY, CDR2 SVGAGI, per germline (reference sequence). The CDR3 is 14 residues long. The CDR3 DNA sequence: TGTGCCAGCAGTTACTCGCGCCACACAGATACGCAGTATTTT. It translates to CASSYSRHTDTQYF.